This T cell receptor beta chain appears in the sequencing data of a study of cytomegalovirus exposure and HLA in healthy donors. In the study overall: Within an early data release were 80 million to 90 million unique TCRs drawn from HLA-typed donors.

Unrecorded immune exposure was likely among donors, who were nominally healthy when sampled. The V and J ends lost 3 bases and 11 bases, in that order; junction bases with no gene match: 15. The CDR3 loop spans 16 amino acids. Germline values: CDR1 SGDLS, CDR2 YYNGEE. As concerns this clone: Its target is not known.

Regarding the study as a whole: Immune exposure information comprised only CMV serostatus. In a later analysis, most CMV-associated TCR beta chains appeared HLA-restricted.

The study ran its PCR with 60 Vbeta and 13 Jbeta primers. The protocol was immunoSEQ multiplex PCR, while the TCRdb copy is restricted to in-frame clones and leaves out a portion. The table lists roughly 150,000 clones, 75% to 80% of them singletons. The sequenced material came from PBMCs. This sequence originates from a woman aged 35 to 49 in good health and CMV-seropositive. The chain carries TRBV9 and TRBJ2-1; 9 nucleotides match TRBD2. CDR3 bases: TGTGCCAGCAGCGGAGGGGTGCGGGAGGGGTTACTTCAGCAGTTCTTC. Its protein is CASSGGVREGLLQQFF. Together with reference TRBV9 and TRBJ2-1, the CDR3 gives the full variable domain: DSGVTQTPKHLITATGQRVTLRCSPRSGDLSVYWYQQSLDQGLQFLIQYYNGEERAKGNILERFSAQQFPDLHSELNLSSLELGDSALYFCASSGGVREGLLQQFFGPGTRLTVL.